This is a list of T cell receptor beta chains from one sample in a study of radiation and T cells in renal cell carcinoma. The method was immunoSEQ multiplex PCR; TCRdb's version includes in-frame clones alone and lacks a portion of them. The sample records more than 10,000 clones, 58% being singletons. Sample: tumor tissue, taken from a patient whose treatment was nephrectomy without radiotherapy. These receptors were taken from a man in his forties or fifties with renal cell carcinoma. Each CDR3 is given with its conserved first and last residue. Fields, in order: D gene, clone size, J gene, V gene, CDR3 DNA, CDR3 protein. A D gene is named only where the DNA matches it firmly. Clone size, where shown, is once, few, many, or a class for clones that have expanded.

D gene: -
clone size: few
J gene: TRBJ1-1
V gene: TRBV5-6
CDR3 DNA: TGTGCCAGCAGCTTTGCCGTAAACACTGAAGCTTTCTTT
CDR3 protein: CASSFAVNTEAFF

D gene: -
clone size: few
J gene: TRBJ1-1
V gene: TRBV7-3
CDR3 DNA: TGTGCCAGCAGCTTAGTCTTCGGAGGGATGAACACTGAAGCTTTCTTT
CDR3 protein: CASSLVFGGMNTEAFF

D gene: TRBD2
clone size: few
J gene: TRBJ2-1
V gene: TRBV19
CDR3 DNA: TGTGCCAGTAGTAGGACTAGCGGGAGGCACAATGAGCAGTTCTTC
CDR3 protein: CASSRTSGRHNEQFF

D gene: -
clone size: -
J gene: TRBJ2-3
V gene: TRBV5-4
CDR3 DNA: TGTGCCAGCAGCTGGTCGGACAGCCAGCTCACCACAGATACGCAGTATTTT
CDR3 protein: CASSWSDSQLTTDTQYF

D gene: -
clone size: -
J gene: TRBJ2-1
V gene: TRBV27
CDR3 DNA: TGTGCCAGCCGATATAGCTCCTACAATGAGCAGTTCTTC
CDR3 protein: CASRYSSYNEQFF

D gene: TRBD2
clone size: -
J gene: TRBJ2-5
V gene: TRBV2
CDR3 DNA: TGTGCCAGCAACGTACTAGCGGCCCAAGAGACCCAGTACTTC
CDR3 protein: CASNVLAAQETQYF

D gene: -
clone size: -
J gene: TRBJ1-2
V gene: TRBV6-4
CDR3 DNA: TGTGCCAGCAGTATGGAACGGAACTATGGCTACACCTTC
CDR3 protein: CASSMERNYGYTF

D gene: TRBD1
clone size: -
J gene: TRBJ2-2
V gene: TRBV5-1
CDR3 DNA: TGCGCCAGCAGCTCCGGGACAGGGGGGACGAACACCGGGGAGCTGTTTTTT
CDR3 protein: CASSSGTGGTNTGELFF

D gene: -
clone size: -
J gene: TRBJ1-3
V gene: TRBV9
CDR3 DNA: TGTGCCAGCAGCGTAGGGGGAGGCCCTGGAAACACCATATATTTT
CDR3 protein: CASSVGGGPGNTIYF

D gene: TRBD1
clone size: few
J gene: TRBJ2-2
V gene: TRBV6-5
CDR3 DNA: TGTGCCAGCAATAGGGACAGGTTTACCGGGGAGCTGTTTTTT
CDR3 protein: CASNRDRFTGELFF

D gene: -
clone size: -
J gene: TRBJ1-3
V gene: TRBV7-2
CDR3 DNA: TGTGCCTCCAGAGGGGACTCTGGAAACACCATATATTTT
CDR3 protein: CASRGDSGNTIYF

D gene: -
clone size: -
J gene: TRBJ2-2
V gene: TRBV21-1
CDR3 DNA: TGTGCCAGCATCCCGGAGGCCGGGCTAAGGGATATGTCCGGGGAGCTGTTTTTT
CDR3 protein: CASIPEAGLRDMSGELFF

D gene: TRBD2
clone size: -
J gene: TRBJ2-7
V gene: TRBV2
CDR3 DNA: TGTGCCAGCAGCCTAACTAGCGGGAGTCACGAGCAGTACTTC
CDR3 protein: CASSLTSGSHEQYF

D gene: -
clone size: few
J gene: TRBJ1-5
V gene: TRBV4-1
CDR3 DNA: TGCGCCAGCAGCTTAGACGTGGGGTCAAGCAATCAGCCCCAGCATTTT
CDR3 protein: CASSLDVGSSNQPQHF

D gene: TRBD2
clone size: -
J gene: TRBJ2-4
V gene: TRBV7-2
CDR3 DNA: TGTGCCAGCAGCTCCCAACCCCTCCTAGCGGGCGTTAAAAACATTCAGTACTTC
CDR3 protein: CASSSQPLLAGVKNIQYF

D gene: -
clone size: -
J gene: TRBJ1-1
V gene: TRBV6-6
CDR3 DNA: TGTGCCAGCAGTTACGAGGGGCGAGGGACTGAAGCTTTCTTT
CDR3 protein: CASSYEGRGTEAFF

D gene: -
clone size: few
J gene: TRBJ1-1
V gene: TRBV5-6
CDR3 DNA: TGTGCCAGCAGCTTGGACCGGGACACTGAAGCTTTCTTT
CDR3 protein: CASSLDRDTEAFF

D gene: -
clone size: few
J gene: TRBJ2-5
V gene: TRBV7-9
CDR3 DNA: TGTGCCAGCAGCTTAGACAGTAAAGAGACCCAGTACTTC
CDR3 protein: CASSLDSKETQYF

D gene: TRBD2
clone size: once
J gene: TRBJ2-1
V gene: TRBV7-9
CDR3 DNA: TGTGCCAGCAGCTTAACAGCGGGAAGGGGTTACAATGAGCAGTTCTTC
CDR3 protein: CASSLTAGRGYNEQFF

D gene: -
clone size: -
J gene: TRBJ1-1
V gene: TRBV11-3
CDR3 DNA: TGTGCCAGCAGCTTAGATTCGGGACGGACGAACACTGAAGCTTTCTTT
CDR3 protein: CASSLDSGRTNTEAFF

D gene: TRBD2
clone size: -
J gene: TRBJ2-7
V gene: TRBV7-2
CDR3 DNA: TGTGCCAGCAGCGGGACTAGCCTGGGGGAGCAGTACTTC
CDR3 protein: CASSGTSLGEQYF

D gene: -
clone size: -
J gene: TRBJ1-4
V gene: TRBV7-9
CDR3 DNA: TGTGCCAGCAGCTTAGTAATGGCAGGGAATGAAAAACTGTTTTTT
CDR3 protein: CASSLVMAGNEKLFF

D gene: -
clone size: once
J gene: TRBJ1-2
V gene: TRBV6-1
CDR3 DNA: TGTGCCAGCAGGGTAGGGTTTTCTAACTATGGCTACACCTTC
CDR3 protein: CASRVGFSNYGYTF

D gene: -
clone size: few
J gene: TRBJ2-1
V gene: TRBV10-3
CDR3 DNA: TGTGCCATCAGTGAGTCGATGGCTGGGTCCTACAATGAGCAGTTCTTC
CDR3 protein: CAISESMAGSYNEQFF

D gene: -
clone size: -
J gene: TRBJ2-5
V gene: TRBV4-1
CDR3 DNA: TGCGCCAGCAGCCAAGATCGTGGAGGGAGGTATGGGTCCCAGTACTTC
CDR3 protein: CASSQDRGGRYGSQYF

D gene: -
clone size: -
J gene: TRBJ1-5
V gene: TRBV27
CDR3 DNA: TGTGCCAGCAGTCCGGAGTCTAGCAATCAGCCCCAGCATTTT
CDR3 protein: CASSPESSNQPQHF

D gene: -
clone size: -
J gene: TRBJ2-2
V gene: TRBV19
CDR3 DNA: TGTGCCAGTAGTATTCCGTCGGGACTGAACACCGGGGAGCTGTTTTTT
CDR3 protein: CASSIPSGLNTGELFF

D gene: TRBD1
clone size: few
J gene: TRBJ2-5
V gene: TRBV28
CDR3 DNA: TGTGCCAGCGGGGACAGGGCAGAGACCCAGTACTTC
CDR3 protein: CASGDRAETQYF

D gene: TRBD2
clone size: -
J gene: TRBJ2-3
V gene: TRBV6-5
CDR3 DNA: TGTGCCAGCAGATCCGGCCTAGCGGGCACAGATACGCAGTATTTT
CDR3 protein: CASRSGLAGTDTQYF

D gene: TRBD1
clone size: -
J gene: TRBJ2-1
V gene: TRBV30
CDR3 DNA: TGTGCCTGGAGGCCAGGACAGGCGACTAACAATGAGCAGTTCTTC
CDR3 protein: CAWRPGQATNNEQFF

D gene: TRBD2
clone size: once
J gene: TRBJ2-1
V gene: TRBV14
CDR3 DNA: TGTGCCAGCAAGTTTGCGGGAGGCGGCAATGAGCAGTTCTTC
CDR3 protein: CASKFAGGGNEQFF

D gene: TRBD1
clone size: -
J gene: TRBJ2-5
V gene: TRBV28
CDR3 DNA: TGTGCCAGCAGTCAGTCTAACCGGGACAGGGGGCCGGAGACCCAGTACTTC
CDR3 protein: CASSQSNRDRGPETQYF

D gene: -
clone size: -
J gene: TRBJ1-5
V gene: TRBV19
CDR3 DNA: TGTGCCAGTAGTTCACAACACAATCAGCCCCAGCATTTT
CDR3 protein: CASSSQHNQPQHF

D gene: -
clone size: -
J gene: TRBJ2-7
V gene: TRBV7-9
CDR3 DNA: TGTGCCAGCAGCTCCATGGCCGGGGCCCCTTCTAGCCACGAGCAGTACTTC
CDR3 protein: CASSSMAGAPSSHEQYF

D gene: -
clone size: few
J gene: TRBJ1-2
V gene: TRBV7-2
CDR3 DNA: TGTGCCAGCGACCAGGGGTTGAGGGGCTACACCTTC
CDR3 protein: CASDQGLRGYTF

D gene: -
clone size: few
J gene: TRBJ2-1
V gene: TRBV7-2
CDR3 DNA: TGTGCCAGCAGCTTAGGTTGGGGCGCCTACAATGAGCAGTTCTTC
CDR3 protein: CASSLGWGAYNEQFF